This is a list of T cell receptor beta chains from one sample in a study of T cell responses to AZD1222 COVID-19 vaccine. TCRdb keeps only in-frame clones here, not all; method: immunoSEQ multiplex PCR. Of about 56,000 clones listed, less than 90% were seen once; the top ten hold 6.9%. This sample comprised peripheral blood, obtained 28 days after the second AZD1222 dose. These receptors originate from an adult who received the AZD1222 COVID-19 vaccine. The CDR3 runs from the conserved cysteine through the conserved F or W. The order of the fields is CDR3 DNA, CDR3 protein, V gene, J gene, clone size, D gene. The D gene is left open where the match is weak. Clone size appears in some rows only: once, few, many, or a class for an expanded clone.

CDR3 DNA: TGTGCCAGCAGGGGACAGCTTAGCTCCTATAATTCACCCCTCCACTTT
CDR3 protein: CASRGQLSSYNSPLHF
V gene: TRBV27
J gene: TRBJ1-6
clone size: NA
D gene: TRBD1

CDR3 DNA: TGTGCCAGCAGTCCCGGGACGGGGTCTTATGGCTACACCTTC
CDR3 protein: CASSPGTGSYGYTF
V gene: TRBV6-5
J gene: TRBJ1-2
clone size: few
D gene: NA

CDR3 DNA: TGTGCCAGCAGCGTGACTAGCGGGAGGGCCAATGAGCAGTTCTTC
CDR3 protein: CASSVTSGRANEQFF
V gene: TRBV5-4
J gene: TRBJ2-1
clone size: once
D gene: TRBD2

CDR3 DNA: TGTGCCAGCAGTCGACAGGGAGGAGCTTTCTTT
CDR3 protein: CASSRQGGAFF
V gene: TRBV28
J gene: TRBJ1-1
clone size: NA
D gene: TRBD1

CDR3 DNA: TGTGCCAGCAGTACTAGCGGGAACAATGAGCAGTTCTTC
CDR3 protein: CASSTSGNNEQFF
V gene: TRBV6-5
J gene: TRBJ2-1
clone size: NA
D gene: TRBD2

CDR3 DNA: TGTGCCAGCAGCGGACTATTGGCTGAAGAGACCCAGTACTTC
CDR3 protein: CASSGLLAEETQYF
V gene: TRBV11-2
J gene: TRBJ2-5
clone size: NA
D gene: NA

CDR3 DNA: TGTGCCAGCAGATTGAGGACAGGGGCGACAGAAATTAACACCGGGGAGCTGTTTTTT
CDR3 protein: CASRLRTGATEINTGELFF
V gene: TRBV7-9
J gene: TRBJ2-2
clone size: NA
D gene: TRBD1

CDR3 DNA: TGTGCCAGCCACCCCAGAGGATATCAGCCCCAGCATTTT
CDR3 protein: CASHPRGYQPQHF
V gene: TRBV19
J gene: TRBJ1-5
clone size: NA
D gene: NA

CDR3 DNA: TGTGCCAGCAGTTACTCGGCTAGCGGGGGCTACGAGCAGTACTTC
CDR3 protein: CASSYSASGGYEQYF
V gene: TRBV6-5
J gene: TRBJ2-7
clone size: NA
D gene: TRBD2

CDR3 DNA: TGTGCCAGCAGCCAAGGGACCACTGCTAAGTCCGGGACAGGAGTCTACGAGCAGTACTTC
CDR3 protein: CASSQGTTAKSGTGVYEQYF
V gene: TRBV3-1/TRBV3-2
J gene: TRBJ2-7
clone size: NA
D gene: TRBD1

CDR3 DNA: TGTGCCAGCAGTCGAGGCTGGGGCACAGATACGCAGTATTTT
CDR3 protein: CASSRGWGTDTQYF
V gene: TRBV7-2
J gene: TRBJ2-3
clone size: NA
D gene: NA

CDR3 DNA: TGTGCCAGCAGCTCGGGACAGGTCGGCAATCAGCCCCAGCATTTT
CDR3 protein: CASSSGQVGNQPQHF
V gene: TRBV28
J gene: TRBJ1-5
clone size: NA
D gene: TRBD1

CDR3 DNA: TGTGCCAGCAGCCAAGGGCAACACCCTGCTAGCTCCGACGAGCAGTACTTC
CDR3 protein: CASSQGQHPASSDEQYF
V gene: TRBV3-1/TRBV3-2
J gene: TRBJ2-7
clone size: NA
D gene: NA

CDR3 DNA: TGTGCCAGCAACCAGGGAATAGCGCTGCCCCAGCATTTT
CDR3 protein: CASNQGIALPQHF
V gene: TRBV12-3/TRBV12-4
J gene: TRBJ1-5
clone size: NA
D gene: NA

CDR3 DNA: TGTGCCAGCAGTTACAGCTTAAGAAGCTACGAGCAGTACTTC
CDR3 protein: CASSYSLRSYEQYF
V gene: TRBV27
J gene: TRBJ2-7
clone size: few
D gene: NA

CDR3 DNA: TGTGCCATCAGTAGTAGCGATACGCAGTATTTT
CDR3 protein: CAISSSDTQYF
V gene: TRBV10-3
J gene: TRBJ2-3
clone size: NA
D gene: NA

CDR3 DNA: TGTGCCAGCTCACCACCGGGAGATGGGACCAAAAACATTCAGTACTTC
CDR3 protein: CASSPPGDGTKNIQYF
V gene: TRBV18
J gene: TRBJ2-4
clone size: few
D gene: NA

CDR3 DNA: TGTGCCAGCAGTCCCGGGTCAACGAGAGAGACCCAGTACTTC
CDR3 protein: CASSPGSTRETQYF
V gene: TRBV2
J gene: TRBJ2-5
clone size: NA
D gene: NA

CDR3 DNA: TGTGCCATCAGTCTGTCTAGCGGGATCGACACCGGGGAGCTGTTTTTT
CDR3 protein: CAISLSSGIDTGELFF
V gene: TRBV10-3
J gene: TRBJ2-2
clone size: NA
D gene: TRBD2

CDR3 DNA: TGTGCCAGTAGTCCCTACAGGGTTGTTGAGGGAGCTTTCTTT
CDR3 protein: CASSPYRVVEGAFF
V gene: TRBV19
J gene: TRBJ1-1
clone size: few
D gene: NA

CDR3 DNA: TGTGCCAGCAGCTCCATCATGGGGAATGAGCAGTTCTTC
CDR3 protein: CASSSIMGNEQFF
V gene: TRBV11-3
J gene: TRBJ2-1
clone size: NA
D gene: NA

CDR3 DNA: TGTGCCAGCAGCTTAGCGCATGTGGACACCCTCGTTCTGACCCAGTACTTC
CDR3 protein: CASSLAHVDTLVLTQYF
V gene: TRBV7-9
J gene: TRBJ2-5
clone size: few
D gene: NA

CDR3 DNA: TGTGCCAGCAGGGAAGGAGCCAAAAACATTCAGTACTTC
CDR3 protein: CASREGAKNIQYF
V gene: TRBV12-3/TRBV12-4
J gene: TRBJ2-4
clone size: NA
D gene: NA

CDR3 DNA: TGTGCCAGCAGCCCCCTTGGACAGCCGACGGATACGCAGTATTTT
CDR3 protein: CASSPLGQPTDTQYF
V gene: TRBV7-9
J gene: TRBJ2-3
clone size: NA
D gene: NA

CDR3 DNA: TGTGCCAGCACCCGGGACGGCTATAATTCACCCCTCCACTTT
CDR3 protein: CASTRDGYNSPLHF
V gene: TRBV2
J gene: TRBJ1-6
clone size: once
D gene: NA

CDR3 DNA: TGTGCCAGCAGCATGATAGCGGGGGCCTCTCCCTACGAGCAGTACTTC
CDR3 protein: CASSMIAGASPYEQYF
V gene: TRBV9
J gene: TRBJ2-7
clone size: few
D gene: TRBD2

CDR3 DNA: TGCGCCAGCAGCTGGGGGGACAGGGGTGATAAGTTCTTC
CDR3 protein: CASSWGDRGDKFF
V gene: TRBV5-1
J gene: TRBJ2-1
clone size: NA
D gene: TRBD1

CDR3 DNA: TGTGCCAGCAGCTCTAGACTAGCGGGGGGGTCTGATACGCAGTATTTT
CDR3 protein: CASSSRLAGGSDTQYF
V gene: TRBV7-2
J gene: TRBJ2-3
clone size: NA
D gene: TRBD2

CDR3 DNA: TGTGCCACCAGCCAAATAGCGGGGGGCAATCAGCCCCAGCATTTT
CDR3 protein: CATSQIAGGNQPQHF
V gene: TRBV15
J gene: TRBJ1-5
clone size: NA
D gene: NA

CDR3 DNA: TGTGCCAGCAGTTCCGGGACGGGGGGAACCTACGAGCAGTACTTC
CDR3 protein: CASSSGTGGTYEQYF
V gene: TRBV2
J gene: TRBJ2-7
clone size: NA
D gene: TRBD2

CDR3 DNA: TGTGCCAGCAGCTTGGGTCGCGAGGATACGCAGTATTTT
CDR3 protein: CASSLGREDTQYF
V gene: TRBV7-3
J gene: TRBJ2-3
clone size: NA
D gene: NA

CDR3 DNA: TGTGCCAGCAGACCCGGACAGGACACTTACTCGTTCTACGAGCAGTACTTC
CDR3 protein: CASRPGQDTYSFYEQYF
V gene: TRBV5-5
J gene: TRBJ2-7
clone size: NA
D gene: TRBD1

CDR3 DNA: TGCGCCAGCAGCCAAGAGACAAGAGGAAAACTGTTTTTT
CDR3 protein: CASSQETRGKLFF
V gene: TRBV4-3
J gene: TRBJ1-4
clone size: NA
D gene: NA

CDR3 DNA: TGTGCCACCAGTGGTGATAGGACGGCTACGCAGTATTTT
CDR3 protein: CATSGDRTATQYF
V gene: TRBV24-1
J gene: TRBJ2-3
clone size: NA
D gene: NA

CDR3 DNA: TGTGCCAGCAAATTGGACCGAACGAACACTGAAGCTTTCTTT
CDR3 protein: CASKLDRTNTEAFF
V gene: TRBV6-4
J gene: TRBJ1-1
clone size: NA
D gene: NA

CDR3 DNA: TGTGCCAGCAGCCCCGGGACAGGAGACTACGAGCAGTACTTC
CDR3 protein: CASSPGTGDYEQYF
V gene: TRBV5-6
J gene: TRBJ2-7
clone size: NA
D gene: TRBD1